This T cell receptor (beta chain) originates from a study of T cell responses to AZD1222 COVID-19 vaccine. CDR3 length: 11 residues. The V gene lost 5 bases and the J gene lost 0 bases, with 5 bases spanning the gap. Germline values: CDR1 DFQATT, CDR2 SNEGSKA (reference sequence). Using immunoSEQ multiplex PCR, the repertoire was profiled, and TCRdb retains in-frame clones only, with some absent. The sample has some 120,000 clones; 90% are singletons. Broader study findings: The reported proportion of spike-specific TCRs targeting unmutated variant regions was nearly half. Seropositive AZD1222 recipients at baseline numbered only 6 or 7. Samples come after the peak T cell response, not at day 14. In a largely white British group with more females than males, clonal diversity was possibly underestimated.

With regard to this clone: The antigen remains unidentified.

The TCR comes from an adult in good health. The rearrangement uses TRBV20-1 and TRBJ2-7; no definite D call. The material sequenced was peripheral blood, taken on day 0 of AZD1222 vaccination. The CDR3 region is CSAGHSYEQYF. The DNA for the CDR3 is TGCAGTGCTGGCCACTCCTACGAGCAGTACTTC.